The present entry profiles one T cell receptor (beta chain) with its context. Its antigen is as yet unknown. This entry comes from a study of beta chain features in type 1 diabetes. Study-level findings and limits: Significant though moderate, a shortening of TCRB CDR3s appeared in all four CD4+ subsets of Type 1 diabetes patients. Individuals with type 1 diabetes displayed fewer insertions and more deletions at VDJ junctions.

The isolated RNA, all of it, was reverse transcribed, so expressed TCRB transcripts were what got sequenced. The protocol was immunoSEQ multiplex PCR, while the TCRdb copy is restricted to in-frame clones and leaves out a portion. The sample lists 55,000 to 80,000 clones; 45% to 50% were seen once. The CDR3 sequence is 13 residues long. Germline V CDR1 and CDR2: SGHRS, YFSETQ. V was clipped by 2 bases and J by 8 bases; unmatched bases: 6. V gene TRBV5-1 combines with J gene TRBJ1-1, with TRBD1 identical over 7 bases. The clonotype originates from a man aged 25-40 years with type 1 diabetes. The specimen was central memory CD4+ T cells from blood. CDR3 coding DNA: TGCGCCAGCAGCTTTCAGGGGGATCGGGAAGCTTTCTTT. It is translated as CASSFQGDREAFF.